This T cell receptor (beta chain) was recorded in a study of blood T cell repertoires in COVID-19. As processed by the authors: Estimation of nucleated cell counts relied on the amplification of reference gene primers. Using immunoSEQ multiplex PCR, the repertoire was profiled, and TCRdb retains in-frame clones only, with some absent. The V and J calls and clone size are taken from that table; D and trimming were inferred from the DNA. The sample has about 370,000 clones, 75% to 90% seen once. Residents of 20 to 25 US areas, aged roughly 18 to 89 years, made up the participants. The study counted Cohort 3 donors as recovered given two negative PCRs, clearance, or symptom resolution. This CDR3 region has 16 residues. In germline, CDR1 is KGHDR, CDR2 SFDVKD. Deletions cut 0 bases from V and 0 bases from J, with 8 bases between.

The TCR originated in a man younger than 35 who had recovered from COVID-19. The chain combines TRBV24-1 with TRBJ2-1, with a possible D match to TRBD1 (6 bases). Sample: PBMCs or T cells enriched from blood (not recorded which). The CDR3 loop reads CATSDLQQGSYNEQFF. CDR3 sequence (DNA): TGTGCCACCAGTGATTTGCAACAGGGCTCCTACAATGAGCAGTTCTTC.